The TCR beta chain described here comes from a study of neoadjuvant nivolumab and ipilimumab in lung cancer. General study results and limits: TCR sequencing covered a small number of samples. Blood richness before therapy tracked richness in tumors resected after neoadjuvant therapy. TCR richness and clonality were higher in tumors than adjacent uninvolved lung. TCR clonality did not significantly correlate with pathologic tumor regression.

Worth noting for this clone: The antigen is undetermined.

Germline CDR1 and CDR2: SGHRS and YFSETQ. The CDR3 has 15 amino acids. V was trimmed by 0 bases and J by 0 bases, leaving 10 bases between them. Repertoires were generated with immunoSEQ multiplex PCR, while TCRdb's copy carries only in-frame clones and drops some. Among 10,000 to 15,000 clones listed, around two thirds were seen once. The chain links TRBV5-1 to TRBJ2-7; no reliable D call. Sequenced material: peripheral blood, taken after neoadjuvant nivolumab, alone or with ipilimumab, at or shortly before surgery. This receptor was identified in an adult with non-small cell lung cancer. As DNA, the CDR3 is TGCGCCAGCAGCTTGGACCCAGCGAGCTCCTACGAGCAGTACTTC. Protein: CASSLDPASSYEQYF.